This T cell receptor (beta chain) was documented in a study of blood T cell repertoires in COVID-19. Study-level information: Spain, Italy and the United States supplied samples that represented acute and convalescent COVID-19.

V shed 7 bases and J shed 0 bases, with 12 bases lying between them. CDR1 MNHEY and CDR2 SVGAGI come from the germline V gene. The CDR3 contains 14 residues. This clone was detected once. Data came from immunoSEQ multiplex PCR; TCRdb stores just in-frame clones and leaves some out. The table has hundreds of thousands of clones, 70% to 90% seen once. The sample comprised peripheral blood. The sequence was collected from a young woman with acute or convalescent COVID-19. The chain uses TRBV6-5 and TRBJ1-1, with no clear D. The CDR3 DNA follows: TGTGCCAGCAATGTGGCAGGTATGAACACTGAAGCTTTCTTT. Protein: CASNVAGMNTEAFF.